The rows below give T cell receptor beta chains drawn from one sample of a study of cytomegalovirus exposure and HLA in healthy donors. This table comes from immunoSEQ multiplex PCR, and its TCRdb copy is limited to in-frame clones, with some not included. The sample lists some 120,000 clones, 80% seen once, with 1% in the top ten. Sequencing input: PBMCs. These receptors all stem from a man between 40 and 49 years old in good health and CMV-seronegative. The CDR3 runs from the conserved cysteine through the conserved F or W. The order of the fields is D gene, V gene, J gene, clone size, CDR3 DNA, CDR3 protein. D genes are given only for firm matches. A clone size is listed for some rows: how often the clone was seen (once, few, many), or a class if it is expanded.

TRBD1	TRBV5-1	TRBJ2-4	once	TGCGCCAGCAGCTGGGACAGAGGGGACACCCGAAAGGCCAAAAACATTCAGTACTTC	CASSWDRGDTRKAKNIQYF
TRBD2	TRBV11-2	TRBJ2-7	-	TGTGCCAGCAGCCCGGGACTAGCGGGGGGTTACGAGCAGTACTTC	CASSPGLAGGYEQYF
TRBD2	TRBV29-1	TRBJ2-5	-	TGCAGCTCAAGCCCGGGGGGGTACCAAGAGACCCAGTACTTC	CSSSPGGYQETQYF
-	TRBV5-1	TRBJ1-5	-	TGCGCCAGCAGCTTGGCACCAGGGAACCAGCCCCAGCATTTT	CASSLAPGNQPQHF
TRBD1	TRBV30	TRBJ1-1	-	TGTGCCTGGGGGCTTGGACAGGGGAACACTGAAGCTTTCTTT	CAWGLGQGNTEAFF
-	TRBV7-2	TRBJ2-7	once	TGTGCCAGCAGCTTCATGGCTAGCAGGTACGAGCAGTACTTC	CASSFMASRYEQYF
-	TRBV28	TRBJ2-7	once	TGTGCCAGCAGTTCCAACAGGAAAGGCTCCTACGAGCAGTACTTC	CASSSNRKGSYEQYF
TRBD1	TRBV5-1	TRBJ2-1	-	TGCGCCAGCAGCCAAACTGTGGGGACAGCGAGCAATGAGCAGTTCTTC	CASSQTVGTASNEQFF
TRBD2	TRBV29-1	TRBJ2-1	once	TGCAGCGCCGCGGGGCGGGAGGCTACTTTTTACAATGAGCAGTTCTTC	CSAAGREATFYNEQFF
-	TRBV4-1	TRBJ2-3	-	TGCGCCAGCAGCTGGGGCAGGGCCACAGATACGCAGTATTTT	CASSWGRATDTQYF
-	TRBV7-8	TRBJ2-7	-	TGTGCCAGCAGCTTAAATGGGAGAACAGCCCCCACCTTC	CASSLNGRTAPTF
-	TRBV19	TRBJ2-5	-	TGTGCCAGTAATGACAGGGCGGGGTCCCAGTACTTC	CASNDRAGSQYF
TRBD1	TRBV19	TRBJ1-5	-	TGTGCCAGTAATAAGGTGGACAGGGCGTTTCAGCCCCAGCATTTT	CASNKVDRAFQPQHF
-	TRBV28	TRBJ1-1	-	TGTGCCAGCAGACTGGGGGGAAATGAAGCTTTCTTT	CASRLGGNEAFF
-	TRBV2	TRBJ1-3	-	TGTGCCAGCAGTGTAGAAGCAACTGGAAACACCATATATTTT	CASSVEATGNTIYF